Sequencing of this TCR beta chain was carried out in a study of beta chain features in type 1 diabetes. Study results and caveats: TCRB CDR3s from Type 1 diabetes patients were moderately but significantly shorter in all four CD4+ subsets.

Sequenced material consisted of expressed TCRB transcripts (all of the isolated RNA was reverse transcribed). Here immunoSEQ multiplex PCR was the method, and the copy in TCRdb shows in-frame clones only, minus some. The sample includes about 220,000 clones, roughly 11% of them seen just once. Purity above 95% was achieved in all sorted populations. Points on this clone: The antigen is undetermined.

The CDR3 covers 12 residues. The germline CDR1 and CDR2 sequences are SGHNT and YYREEE (reference sequence). V was pared by 4 bases and J by 4 bases, with 9 bases between. The sequenced material came from central memory CD4+ T cells from blood. The source of this sequence is a man in his late teens or twenties in good health. The V call is TRBV5-4, the J call TRBJ2-7; D is perhaps TRBD1 (6 bases). CDR3 loop: CASSIDRYEQYF. CDR3 sequence (DNA): TGTGCCAGCAGCATCGACAGGTACGAGCAGTACTTC.